This record covers a single T cell receptor beta chain. Its antigen is undetermined. The data belong to a study of shared clonotypes between healthy human individuals. Study-wide context: The plates for each donor numbered three CD4 naive, three CD4 memory, two CD8 naive and one CD8 memory. General study results and limits: Incomplete sequencing of sorted subsets was indicated by rarefaction despite large depth.

The donor population consisted of healthy HIV-negative adults with no recent acute infections or vaccinations. The CD4+ fraction was divided into a CD45RA+ naive subset and a CD45RA-negative memory subset. The CDR3 has 11 residues. Germline CDR1 is MNHEY and CDR2 is SVGAGI. With 7 bases removed from V and 7 bases from J, the gap between germline ends came to 11 bases. The protocol was immunoSEQ multiplex PCR, while the TCRdb copy is restricted to in-frame clones and leaves out a portion. The sample has more than 1,200,000 clones, 98% seen once; the top ten hold approximately 0.4%. This chain uses TRBV6-5 with TRBJ2-7; the D is unclear. The clonotype comes from a man younger than 45 in good health. Input material: naive CD4+ T cells sorted from blood. Subset defined: CD45RA+ positively selected. CDR3 residues: CASTKAGEQYF. The CDR3 nucleotides are TGTGCCAGCACCAAAGCTGGGGAGCAGTACTTC.